This T cell receptor (beta chain) was profiled in a study of shared clonotypes between healthy human individuals. Repertoires were generated with immunoSEQ multiplex PCR, while TCRdb's copy carries only in-frame clones and drops some. The sample includes some 1.5 million clones, approximately 97% of them seen just once. The V gene's germline CDR1 is SGHNT and CDR2 YYREEE (reference sequence). CDR3 size: 15 residues. V was clipped by 3 bases and J by 0 bases, with 10 bases between them. The receptor comes from a man younger than 45 in good health. The chain links TRBV5-4 to TRBJ2-4; D perhaps matches TRBD2 (6 bases). The sample was naive CD4+ T cells sorted from blood. Subset: CD45RA+ positively selected. CDR3 bases: TGTGCCAGCAGCTCTGGGACTGTAGCCAAAAACATTCAGTACTTC. Translating it yields CASSSGTVAKNIQYF.